The rows below give T cell receptor beta chains drawn from one sample of a study of T cells in tuberculosis. Method: immunoSEQ multiplex PCR; TCRdb's copy keeps in-frame clones and lacks some. The data show 55,000 to 70,000 clones, 81% seen once. Material for sequencing was CD1b-GMM tetramer-negative cells sorted from PBMCs. The receptors come from an adult woman with latent tuberculosis. The CDR3 runs from the conserved cysteine through the conserved F or W. The D gene is left open where the match is weak. Clone size appears in some rows only: once, few, many, or a class for an expanded clone.

>once|-|TRBV2|TRBJ1-2
CASSQRGNYGYTF
TGTGCCAGCAGCCAAAGGGGTAACTATGGCTACACCTTC
>-|-|TRBV5-6|TRBJ1-2
CASSPRDTRYGYTF
TGTGCCAGCAGCCCACGGGACACCCGCTATGGCTACACCTTC
>once|TRBD1|TRBV7-3|TRBJ2-2
CASSRDRVVTTGELFF
TGTGCCAGCAGCCGAGACAGGGTTGTTACGACCGGGGAGCTGTTTTTT
>-|-|TRBV5-1|TRBJ2-5
CASSLGTQETQYF
TGCGCCAGCAGCTTGGGCACTCAAGAGACCCAGTACTTC
>-|TRBD1|TRBV19|TRBJ1-3
CASSPMTGIWGNTIYF
TGTGCCAGTAGTCCGATGACAGGGATCTGGGGAAACACCATATATTTT
>few|-|TRBV5-4|TRBJ2-7
CASSYGQPIRTGEQYF
TGTGCCAGCAGTTATGGACAGCCAATCCGAACGGGGGAGCAGTACTTC
>-|TRBD1|TRBV5-1|TRBJ1-2
CASSPGGQIFGYTF
TGCGCCAGCAGCCCAGGGGGGCAAATATTTGGCTACACCTTC
>-|-|TRBV10-2|TRBJ1-4
CASSEFHRDGREKLFF
TGCGCCAGCAGTGAGTTTCACAGGGACGGAAGGGAAAAACTGTTTTTT
>-|-|TRBV7-2|TRBJ1-1
CASSLVPEGEAFF
TGTGCCAGCAGCTTAGTGCCGGAGGGTGAAGCTTTCTTT
>few|-|TRBV6-1|TRBJ2-4
CASSEVFGVSNIQYF
TGTGCCAGCAGTGAAGTCTTCGGGGTATCAAACATTCAGTACTTC
>-|TRBD2|TRBV6-5|TRBJ2-2
CASSGLAANTGELFF
TGTGCCAGCTCGGGACTAGCGGCGAACACCGGGGAGCTGTTTTTT
>-|-|TRBV12-5|TRBJ2-5
CASGSGPTQYF
TGTGCTAGTGGTTCAGGCCCTACCCAGTACTTC
>-|TRBD1|TRBV30|TRBJ1-5
CAWRAGGSNQPQHF
TGTGCCTGGAGGGCAGGGGGGAGCAATCAGCCCCAGCATTTT
>-|TRBD1|TRBV7-3|TRBJ1-6
CASSMTGVNSPLHF
TGTGCCAGCAGCATGACAGGGGTTAATTCACCCCTCCACTTT
>-|TRBD1|TRBV6-5|TRBJ1-2
CASSGQAQGYTF
TGTGCCAGCAGTGGACAGGCTCAAGGCTACACCTTC
>once|TRBD1|TRBV7-7|TRBJ2-2
CASSYGTGNTGELFF
TGTGCCAGCAGCTATGGGACAGGCAACACCGGGGAGCTGTTTTTT
>-|-|TRBV19|TRBJ1-2
CASSIRENYGYTF
TGTGCCAGTAGTATAAGGGAGAACTATGGCTACACCTTC
>-|-|TRBV19|TRBJ1-3
CASTSSGNTIYF
TGTGCCAGTACCAGCTCTGGAAACACCATATATTTT
>-|-|TRBV29-1|TRBJ2-7
CSARGGGGQDEQYF
TGCAGCGCACGAGGAGGGGGAGGGCAAGACGAGCAGTACTTC
>-|-|TRBV7-8|TRBJ2-7
CASSRRSAGLSYEQYF
TGTGCCAGCAGCCGCCGCTCTGCGGGCCTGTCCTACGAGCAGTACTTC
>-|-|TRBV9|TRBJ2-3
CASSALPGFGDTQYF
TGTGCCAGCAGCGCTCTTCCGGGGTTCGGGGATACGCAGTATTTT